This is a list of T cell receptor beta chains from one sample in a study of neurological immune-mediated disorders. TCRdb re-called the 5' RACE reads with MiXCR, one entry per CDR3 protein. The data hold around 130,000 distinct CDR3 sequences, with more than 2.5% observed a single time. The sample comprised PBMCs. Receptor source: a woman aged 25-40 years with multiple sclerosis. The CDR3 runs from the conserved cysteine through the conserved F or W. Fields, in order: D gene, V gene, clone size, J gene, CDR3 protein, CDR3 DNA. D genes are given only for firm matches. Not every row has a clone size; where given, it reads once, few, many or a size class.

>TRBD1|TRBV20-1|many|TRBJ2-3
CSAPGQGSDTQYF
TGCAGTGCACCGGGACAGGGGAGTGATACGCAGTATTTT
>TRBD1|TRBV7-4|many|TRBJ2-7
CALIPGQDTYEQYF
TGTGCCCTTATTCCAGGACAGGATACCTACGAGCAGTACTTC
>NA|TRBV5-6|many|TRBJ1-2
CASSLRGLYGYTF
TGTGCCAGCAGCTTGAGGGGACTTTATGGCTACACCTTC
>NA|TRBV20-1|many|TRBJ2-1
CSASGAYNEQFF
TGCAGTGCTAGCGGAGCATACAATGAGCAGTTCTTC
>TRBD2|TRBV12-3/TRBV12-4|many|TRBJ2-2
CASSLPMGGGTGELFF
TGTGCCAGCAGTCTCCCGATGGGGGGGGGCACCGGGGAGCTGTTTTTT
>TRBD2|TRBV29-1|many|TRBJ2-3
CSVVFLAGGDTQYF
TGCAGCGTTGTTTTCCTAGCGGGAGGGGATACGCAGTATTTT
>NA|TRBV7-9|many|TRBJ2-1
CASSLAGAPSSYNEQFF
TGTGCCAGCAGCTTAGCCGGAGCGCCTAGCTCCTACAATGAGCAGTTCTTC
>NA|TRBV12-3/TRBV12-4|many|TRBJ1-6
CASTQGLRGFINSPLHF
TGTGCCAGCACCCAAGGGCTGAGGGGATTCATCAATTCACCCCTCCACTTT
>TRBD2|TRBV4-3|NA|TRBJ2-7
CASSQDRTSGYEQYF
TGCGCCAGCAGCCAAGATAGGACTAGCGGTTACGAGCAGTACTTC
>NA|TRBV7-2|many|TRBJ1-4
CASSPREGTNEKLFF
TGTGCCAGCAGCCCGCGGGAGGGGACTAATGAAAAACTGTTTTTT
>NA|TRBV7-2|many|TRBJ2-7
CASSSGVGGGYEQYF
TGTGCCAGCAGCTCCGGAGTTGGGGGAGGCTACGAGCAGTACTTC
>NA|TRBV5-1|many|TRBJ2-1
CASSPEPGLDEQFF
TGCGCCAGCAGCCCCGAGCCAGGGTTGGATGAGCAGTTCTTC
>NA|TRBV27|many|TRBJ1-2
CASSLVMGAHYGYTF
TGTGCCAGCAGTTTGGTTATGGGAGCTCACTATGGCTACACCTTC
>NA|TRBV7-2|many|TRBJ1-5
CASSFQSGNQPQHF
TGTGCCAGCAGCTTTCAAAGTGGCAATCAGCCCCAGCATTTT
>TRBD2|TRBV20-1|many|TRBJ2-1
CSARGLAGSSSYNEQFF
TGCAGTGCTAGAGGACTAGCGGGGTCAAGCTCCTACAATGAGCAGTTCTTC